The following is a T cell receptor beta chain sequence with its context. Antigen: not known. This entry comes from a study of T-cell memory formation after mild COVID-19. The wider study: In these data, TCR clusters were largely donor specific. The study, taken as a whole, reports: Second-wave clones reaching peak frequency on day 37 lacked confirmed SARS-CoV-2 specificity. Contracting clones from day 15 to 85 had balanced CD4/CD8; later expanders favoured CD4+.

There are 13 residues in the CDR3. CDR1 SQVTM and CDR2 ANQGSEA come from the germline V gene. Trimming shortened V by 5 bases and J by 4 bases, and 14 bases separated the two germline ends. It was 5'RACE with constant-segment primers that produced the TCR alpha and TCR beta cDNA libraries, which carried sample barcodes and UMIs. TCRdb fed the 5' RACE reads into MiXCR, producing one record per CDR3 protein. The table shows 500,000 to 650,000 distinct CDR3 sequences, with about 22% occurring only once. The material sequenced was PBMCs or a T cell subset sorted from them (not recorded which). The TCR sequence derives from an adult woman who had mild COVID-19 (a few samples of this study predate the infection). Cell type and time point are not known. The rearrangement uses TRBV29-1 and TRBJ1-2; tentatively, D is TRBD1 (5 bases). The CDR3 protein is CSVSLTDFYGYTF. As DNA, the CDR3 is TGCAGCGTTTCCTTGACAGATTTCTATGGCTACACCTTC.